This TCR beta chain was obtained from a study of Graves' ophthalmopathy and Graves' hyperthyroidism. Transcripts of RNA were the source for amplifying TCR beta CDR3 regions. First-round RT-PCR used HTBI primers; second-round multiplex PCR followed. TCRdb fed the multiplex PCR reads into MiXCR, producing one record per CDR3 protein. The sample consists of about 740,000 distinct CDR3 sequences, 35% to 50% of them appearing once. The germline V gene encodes CDR1 KGHDR and CDR2 SFDVKD. The V and J ends lost 0 bases and 2 bases respectively, with 10 bases between them. There are 16 residues in the CDR3. This clonotype originated in an adult man with Graves' ophthalmopathy. Material for sequencing was peripheral blood. The genes are TRBV24-1 and TRBJ1-3; no definite D call. In nucleotides, the CDR3 is TGTGCCACCAGTGATTTGGTCCCGAGGGCTGGAAACACCATATATTTT. This encodes CATSDLVPRAGNTIYF.